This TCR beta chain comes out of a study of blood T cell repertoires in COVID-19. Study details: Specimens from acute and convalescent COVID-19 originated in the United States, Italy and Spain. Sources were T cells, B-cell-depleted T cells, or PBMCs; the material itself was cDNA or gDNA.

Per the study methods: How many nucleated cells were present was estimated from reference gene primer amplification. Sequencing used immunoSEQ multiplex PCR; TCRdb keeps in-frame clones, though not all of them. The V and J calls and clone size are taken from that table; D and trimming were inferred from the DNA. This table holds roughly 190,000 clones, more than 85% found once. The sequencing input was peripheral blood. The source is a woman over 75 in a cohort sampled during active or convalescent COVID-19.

The CDR3 bases are TGTGCCAGCAGCTCGGACACGATGAACACTGAAGCTTTCTTT. This encodes CASSSDTMNTEAFF. V is TRBV7-9 and J is TRBJ1-1; possibly TRBD1 for D (5 bases). Germline V gene sequence: CDR1 SEHNR, CDR2 FQNEAQ (reference sequence). CDR3 size: 14 residues. Deletions cut 4 bases from V and 0 bases from J, with 9 bases between.